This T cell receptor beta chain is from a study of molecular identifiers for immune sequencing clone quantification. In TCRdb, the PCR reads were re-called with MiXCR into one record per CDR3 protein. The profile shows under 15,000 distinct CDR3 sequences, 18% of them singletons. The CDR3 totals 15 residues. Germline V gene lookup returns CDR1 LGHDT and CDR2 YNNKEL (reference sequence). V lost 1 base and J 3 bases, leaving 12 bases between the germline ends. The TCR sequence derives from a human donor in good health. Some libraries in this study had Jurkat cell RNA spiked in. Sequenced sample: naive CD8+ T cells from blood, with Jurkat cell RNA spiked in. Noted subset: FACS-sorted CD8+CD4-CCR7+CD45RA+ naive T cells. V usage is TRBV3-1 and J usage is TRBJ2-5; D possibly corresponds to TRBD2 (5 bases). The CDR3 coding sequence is TGTGCCAGCAGCCAAGCTGGCCTCGGGGAAGAGACCCAGTACTTC. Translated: CASSQAGLGEETQYF.